This record concerns one T cell receptor beta chain sequence. Its specificity is unknown. Compared with germline, one end of the junction differs, possibly owing to a read error. Peripheral blood from each donor was collected in a volume of 8 to 10 milliliters. The CDR3 totals 12 residues. The data stem from a study of blood T cells in healthy people across ages. The second PCR ran about 6 to 11 cycles with a sample-barcoded 5' primer and J-beta primers. TCRdb reprocessed the 5' RACE reads with MiXCR, giving one entry per CDR3 protein. Of around 750,000 distinct CDR3 sequences in the sample, less than 70% were seen once. Notes on the study in general: The study found TCR beta diversity correlated strongly with naive T cell percentage.

The chain joins TRBV12-3 or TRBV12-4 to TRBJ1-2; the D gene is possibly TRBD1 (6 bases). The source of this sequence is a man of 80 years or more in good health. The sequenced sample was blood. CDR3 protein: CASSPTGNGYTF. The DNA for the CDR3 is TGCGCCAGCAGCCCGACAGGAAATGGCTACACCTTC.